This TCR beta chain was recovered during a study of blood T cells in healthy people across ages. Across the whole study: Template switching captured about one barcoded beta molecule per two T cells. Regarding the study as a whole: Donors of long life had a larger count of naive CD4+ cells and greater diversity than aged donors.

About this clonotype itself: The antigen remains undetermined.

RNA extraction gave at least 5.5 micrograms of total RNA per sample. Germline V gene lookup returns CDR1 LGHNA and CDR2 YSLEER. This CDR3 contains 16 residues. V lost 0 bases and J lost 4, with 16 bases in between. Together with a sample-barcoded 5' primer, a J-beta primer mix was included in a second PCR lasting roughly 6 to 12 cycles. TCRdb reanalysed the 5' RACE reads using MiXCR and keeps one entry per CDR3 protein. The table lists approximately 940,000 distinct CDR3 sequences, around 48% of them singletons. Sequenced input: blood. The chain combines TRBV4-3 with TRBJ2-7; tentatively, D is TRBD2 (6 bases). The origin of this receptor is a young man in good health. CDR3: CASSQDPAGSYYEQYF. DNA for the CDR3: TGCGCCAGCAGCCAAGATCCGGCGGGAAGTTATTACGAGCAGTACTTC.